The next 13 T cell receptor beta chains were all read from a single sample in a study of blood T cell repertoires in COVID-19. This table comes from immunoSEQ multiplex PCR, and its TCRdb copy is limited to in-frame clones, with some not included. Of about 160,000 clones listed, under 90% were seen once; the top ten hold around 7%. The sequenced sample consisted of PBMCs or T cells enriched from blood (not recorded which). These receptors all come from a man over 45 who had recovered from COVID-19.

This clone was found a few times. The rearrangement links TRBV29-1 to TRBJ1-5; 7 bases map to TRBD1. The V gene's germline CDR1 is SQVTM and CDR2 ANQGSEA. V gave up 4 bases and J gave up 7 bases; unmatched junction bases: 7. There are 13 residues in the CDR3. In DNA, the CDR3 is TGCAGCGTTGCACAGGGGTGGGGGCAGCCCCAGCATTTT. It specifies CSVAQGWGQPQHF.

The J gene is TRBJ2-1, the V gene TRBV14; tentative D call: TRBD1 (6 bases). The V and J ends lost 0 bases and 7 bases respectively, with 19 bases between them. This CDR3 comprises 17 residues. Germline V gene data show CDR1 as SGHDN and CDR2 as FVKESK. This chain's CDR3 is CASSQDWWAGAANEQFF. The CDR3 bases are TGTGCCAGCAGCCAAGATTGGTGGGCAGGGGCGGCAAATGAGCAGTTCTTC.

This chain connects TRBV7-2 to TRBJ2-1; possibly TRBD2 for D (7 bases). The V end was cut by 0 bases, the J end by 8 bases, with 11 bases between. Germline V gene data show CDR1 as SGHTA and CDR2 as FQGNSA. The CDR3 totals 14 residues. CDR3 protein: CASSLAGGPDEQFF. CDR3 DNA sequence: TGTGCCAGCAGCTTAGCGGGGGGGCCAGATGAGCAGTTCTTC.

This sequence joins TRBV6-5 and TRBJ1-3; no clear D gene. The CDR3 is 15 amino acids. Between the trimmed V and J ends, which lost 0 bases and 2 bases, there was a span of 8 bases. Germline V lookup: CDR1 MNHEY, CDR2 SVGAGI. The chain's CDR3 is CASSYSSGAGNTIYF. DNA of the CDR3: TGTGCCAGCAGTTACTCGTCCGGGGCTGGAAACACCATATATTTT.

The chain recombines TRBV2 with TRBJ1-2; D is uncertain. CDR1 and CDR2 (germline): SNHLY, FYNNEI. The CDR3 extends over 12 amino acids. Trimming removed 4 bases from V and 1 base from J, with 4 bases in between. The CDR3 bases are TGTGCCAGCAGTGTTAATAACTATGGCTACACCTTC. Translation: CASSVNNYGYTF. The variable domain in full, with the rest retrieved from reference TRBV2 and TRBJ1-2, is EPEVTQTPSHQVTQMGQEVILRCVPISNHLYFYWYRQILGQKVEFLVSFYNNEISEKSEIFDDQFSVERPDGSNFTLKIRSTKLEDSAMYFCASSVNNYGYTFGSGTRLTVV.

The V call is TRBV12-3 or TRBV12-4, the J call TRBJ1-2; TRBD1 matches at 7 bases. The CDR3 covers 13 residues. J gave up 6 bases and V 3 bases, and 4 bases lay outside the gene matches. CDR3 amino acids: CASSLETGHGYTF. The CDR3 DNA is TGTGCCAGCAGTTTGGAGACAGGGCATGGCTACACCTTC.

The CDR3 protein is CASSLNPTGNKAFF. The CDR3 DNA sequence: TGTGCCAGCAGTTTAAACCCAACCGGGAATAAGGCTTTCTTT. The J gene is TRBJ1-1, the V gene TRBV27; no definite D call. CDR1 is MNHEY and CDR2 is SMNVEV in the germline V gene (reference sequence). CDR3 length: 14 residues. V lost 2 bases and J 11 bases, leaving 18 bases between the germline ends.

The gene calls are TRBV30 and TRBJ2-3; 11 bases align to TRBD1. This CDR3 spans 16 amino acids. Germline trimming cut 2 bases from V and 2 bases from J; bases unmatched to any gene: 6. Germline-derived CDR1 and CDR2 are GTSNPN and SVGIG (reference sequence). DNA of the CDR3: TGTGCCTGGAGTCCAAGGGACAGGGGGTTCACAGATACGCAGTATTTT. This gives the protein CAWSPRDRGFTDTQYF.

The chain combines TRBV25-1 with TRBJ2-1, with D perhaps matching TRBD2 (5 bases). The CDR3 is made up of 14 amino acids. Germline V gene lookup returns CDR1 MGHDK and CDR2 SYGVNS. Trimming shortened V by 5 bases and J by 5 bases, and 13 bases separated the two germline ends. The CDR3 reads CASSTLAKNNEQFF. CDR3 DNA: TGTGCCAGCAGTACCCTAGCCAAAAACAATGAGCAGTTCTTC.

This clone came up a few times. V gene TRBV5-4 combines with J gene TRBJ1-1; D perhaps matches TRBD1 (5 bases). Germline V lookup: CDR1 SGHNT, CDR2 YYREEE (reference sequence). Deletions cut 6 bases from V and 4 bases from J, with 22 bases between. The CDR3 is made up of 16 amino acids. The CDR3 nucleotides are TGTGCCAGCAACTCCCTGGATGGGGCGCGGGGCACTGAAGCTTTCTTT. It codes for CASNSLDGARGTEAFF.

This clone was detected only once. The rearrangement uses TRBV19 and TRBJ2-1; 9 positions agree with TRBD1. V dropped 7 bases and J dropped 9; count of bases not matched to a gene: 10. CDR1 LNHDA and CDR2 SQIVND come from the germline V gene (reference sequence). This CDR3 has 14 residues. The CDR3 here is CASTLTGGLTEQFF. The CDR3 bases are TGTGCCAGTACCCTTACAGGGGGCTTGACTGAGCAGTTCTTC.

The chain has TRBV4-2 and TRBJ1-1; 10 nucleotides match TRBD1. CDR1 and CDR2 from the germline V gene are LGHNA and YNFKEQ. The CDR3 sequence is 15 residues long. V shed 3 bases, J shed 5 bases, and the junction held 6 bases outside the gene matches. The CDR3 spells CASSHSGQGETEAFF. The DNA of the CDR3 is TGTGCCAGCAGCCATAGCGGACAGGGGGAAACTGAAGCTTTCTTT.

The chain couples TRBV5-6 to TRBJ2-5, with 7 nucleotides matching TRBD1. The trim removed 0 bases at V and 5 bases at J, leaving 10 bases unmatched. Germline-derived CDR1 and CDR2 are SGHDT and YYEEEE. The CDR3 extends over 16 amino acids. The CDR3 sequence: CASSLAIGQVGETQYF. The CDR3 nucleotides read TGTGCCAGCAGCTTGGCCATAGGACAGGTGGGGGAGACCCAGTACTTC.